What follows are 6 T cell receptor beta chains derived from one specimen sequenced in a study of shared clonotypes between healthy human individuals. The protocol was immunoSEQ multiplex PCR, while the TCRdb copy is restricted to in-frame clones and leaves out a portion. The sample has roughly 640,000 clones, less than 98% seen once. Specimen: naive CD4+ T cells sorted from blood. Regarding subset: CD45RA+ positively selected. The receptors come from a woman in her 30s in good health.

The genes are TRBV5-1 and TRBJ2-5; D unresolved. Germline V lookup: CDR1 SGHRS, CDR2 YFSETQ. V shed 4 bases and J shed 2 bases, with 12 bases lying between them. The CDR3 totals 14 residues. Here the CDR3 reads CASSPGIRQETQYF. The DNA for the CDR3 is TGCGCCAGCAGCCCTGGGATTAGACAAGAGACCCAGTACTTC.

The gene calls are TRBV19 and TRBJ1-1, with TRBD1 as a possible D gene (5 bases). The V gene's germline CDR1 is LNHDA and CDR2 SQIVND (reference sequence). Trimming shortened V by 4 bases and J by 0 bases, and 12 bases separated the two germline ends. The CDR3 is made up of 15 amino acids. CDR3 sequence reads: CASSNSGRMNTEAFF. The CDR3 nucleotides read TGTGCCAGTAGTAATTCGGGGCGGATGAACACTGAAGCTTTCTTT.

The chain recombines TRBV6-5 with TRBJ2-7, with D possibly matching TRBD1 (6 bases). V lost 5 bases and J lost 2, with 16 bases in between. The germline CDR1 and CDR2 sequences are MNHEY and SVGAGI. This CDR3 has 15 amino acids. In DNA form, the CDR3 reads TGTGCCAGCAGTCCACAGGGAAGGGATACCTACGAGCAGTACTTC. Its protein product is CASSPQGRDTYEQYF.

The chain joins TRBV11-2 to TRBJ1-2; TRBD1 matches 8 bases. J was trimmed by 7 bases and V by 1 base; bases with no gene match: 8. Germline CDR1 is SGHAT and CDR2 is FQNNGV. The CDR3 totals 15 residues. CDR3 amino acids: CASSLGSRGRFGYTF. The CDR3 DNA follows: TGTGCCAGCAGCTTAGGATCCAGGGGGCGTTTTGGCTACACCTTC.

V gene TRBV11-2 combines with J gene TRBJ2-5; 7 positions match TRBD1. This CDR3 spans 13 amino acids. The J segment lost 3 bases and the V segment lost 4 bases, leaving 2 bases of the junction unmatched. Germline CDR1 reads SGHAT; CDR2 reads FQNNGV. The DNA for the CDR3 is TGTGCCAGCAGCTCGGACAGGAAAGAGACCCAGTACTTC. This codes for CASSSDRKETQYF.

The genes are TRBV10-3 and TRBJ2-1, with 10 bases aligning to TRBD2. V lost 3 bases to trimming and J lost 0 bases; unmatched junction nucleotides: 11. From germline, CDR1 is ENHRY and CDR2 SYGVKD. CDR3 length: 19 residues. The CDR3 DNA reads as TGTGCCATCAGTGACCCGACGCTAGCGGGAGCAAGCTCCTACAATGAGCAGTTCTTC. Protein product: CAISDPTLAGASSYNEQFF.